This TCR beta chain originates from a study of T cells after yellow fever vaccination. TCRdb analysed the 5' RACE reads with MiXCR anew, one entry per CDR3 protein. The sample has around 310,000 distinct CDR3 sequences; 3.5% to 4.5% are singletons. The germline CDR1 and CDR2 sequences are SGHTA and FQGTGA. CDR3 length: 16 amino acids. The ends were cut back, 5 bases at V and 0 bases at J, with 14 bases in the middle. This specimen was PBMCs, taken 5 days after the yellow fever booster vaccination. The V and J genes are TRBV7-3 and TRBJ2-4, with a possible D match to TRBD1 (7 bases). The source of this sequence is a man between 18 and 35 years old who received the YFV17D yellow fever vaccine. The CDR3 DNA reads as TGTGCCAGCAGCGGGGGGACAGAATTAGCCAAAAACATTCAGTACTTC. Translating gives CASSGGTELAKNIQYF.